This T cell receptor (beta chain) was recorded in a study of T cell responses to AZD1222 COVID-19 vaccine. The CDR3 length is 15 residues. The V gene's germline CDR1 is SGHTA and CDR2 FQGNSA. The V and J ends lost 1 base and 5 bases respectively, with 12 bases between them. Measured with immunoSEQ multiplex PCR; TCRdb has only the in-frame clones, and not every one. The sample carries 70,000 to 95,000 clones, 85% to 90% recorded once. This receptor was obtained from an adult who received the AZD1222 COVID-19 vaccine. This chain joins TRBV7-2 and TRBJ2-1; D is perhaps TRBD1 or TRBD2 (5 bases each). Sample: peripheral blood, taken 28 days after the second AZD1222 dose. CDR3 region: CASSLGSWGHNEQFF. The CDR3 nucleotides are TGTGCCAGCAGCTTAGGGTCGTGGGGACACAATGAGCAGTTCTTC. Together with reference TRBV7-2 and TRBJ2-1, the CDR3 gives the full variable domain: GAGVSQSPSNKVTEKGKDVELRCDPISGHTALYWYRQSLGQGLEFLIYFQGNSAPDKSGLPSDRFSAERTGGSVSTLTIQRTQQEDSAVYLCASSLGSWGHNEQFFGPGTRLTVL.